A single sample is the source of the 29 T cell receptor beta chains below, sequenced in a study of shared clonotypes between healthy human individuals. The assay was immunoSEQ multiplex PCR, and TCRdb's table has in-frame clones only and misses some. The data contain 2 million to 2.5 million clones, approximately 93% of them seen just once; the ten biggest clones take up 0.35% to 0.5%. The sequenced sample was naive CD4+ T cells from PBMCs. Subset indicated: CD45RA+ positively selected. The receptors originated from a man aged 18 to 30 in good health. Some clones in this sample may be carry-over from other donors' samples.

The J gene is TRBJ2-1, the V gene TRBV5-1; TRBD2 matches at 11 bases. This CDR3 spans 15 amino acids. CDR1 SGHRS and CDR2 YFSETQ come from the germline V gene. V trimming: 0 bases; J trimming: 9 bases; junction bases outside the gene matches: 5. Here the CDR3 reads CASSLVLAGAIEQFF. CDR3 DNA sequence: TGCGCCAGCAGCTTGGTACTAGCGGGAGCCATTGAGCAGTTCTTC.

V gene TRBV5-1 combines with J gene TRBJ2-7; no clear D. Germline lookup yields CDR1 SGHRS and CDR2 YFSETQ. The CDR3 covers 16 residues. Trimming removed 3 bases from V and 1 base from J, with 17 bases in between. In nucleotides, the CDR3 is TGCGCCAGCAGCTCACTCCCCACCGATACATCCTACGAGCAGTACTTC. Amino acid sequence: CASSSLPTDTSYEQYF.

The V gene is TRBV4-1, the J gene TRBJ2-2; TRBD2 matches at 15 bases. This CDR3 is built from 17 residues. Germline V gene data show CDR1 as MGHRA and CDR2 as YSYEKL. The trim removed 4 bases at V and 4 bases at J, leaving 4 bases unmatched. The CDR3 loop reads CASSRGLAGGSTGELFF. In DNA, the CDR3 is TGCGCCAGCAGCCGGGGACTAGCGGGAGGATCCACCGGGGAGCTGTTTTTT.

This chain joins TRBV15 and TRBJ1-5; possibly TRBD1 for D (5 bases). The germline CDR1 and CDR2 sequences are LNHNV and YYDKDF (reference sequence). The CDR3 has 15 residues. Trimming left V 3 bases short and J 5 bases short, with 14 bases between. For the CDR3, the DNA is TGTGCCACCAGCAGCCGAGGGGCGGCGGATCAGCCCCAGCATTTT. Translation: CATSSRGAADQPQHF.

The V and J genes are TRBV14 and TRBJ1-1, with no clear D. Trimming pared 7 bases from V and 3 bases from J, leaving 12 bases between. Looked up from germline, CDR1 is SGHDN and CDR2 is FVKESK. This CDR3 has 13 amino acids. CDR3 loop: CASTGGRYTEAFF. DNA of the CDR3: TGTGCCAGCACGGGCGGCAGGTACACTGAAGCTTTCTTT.

V is TRBV7-8 and J is TRBJ1-2; no definite D call. Between the trimmed V and J ends, which lost 3 bases and 4 bases, there was a span of 3 bases. The germline CDR1 and CDR2 sequences are SGHVS and FQNEAQ. The CDR3 has 11 residues. CDR3: CASSFGYGYTF. The DNA of the CDR3 is TGTGCCAGCAGCTTCGGCTATGGCTACACCTTC.

J is TRBJ2-1 and V is TRBV14, with D perhaps TRBD2 (5 bases). V lost 6 bases and J lost 7, with 22 bases in between. The CDR3 is 16 amino acids. Per the germline V gene, CDR1 is SGHDN and CDR2 is FVKESK. The CDR3 DNA reads as TGTGCCAGCAGTCCTAGCAGGCTAGACACGTGGAATGAGCAGTTCTTC. Translation gives CASSPSRLDTWNEQFF.

This clone came up once. The gene calls are TRBV18 and TRBJ1-1; 7 positions match TRBD1. The CDR3 is 14 amino acids. Trimming took 0 bases from V and 3 from J; bases not matched to a gene: 1. Germline loops: CDR1 KGHSH, CDR2 LQKENI. CDR3 nucleotides: TGTGCCAGCTCACCACCGGGACAGTACACTGAAGCTTTCTTT. This sequence encodes CASSPPGQYTEAFF.

V gene TRBV18 combines with J gene TRBJ1-4; D not resolved. The CDR3 runs 14 residues. V lost 3 bases to trimming and J lost 8 bases, with 13 bases between them. Germline V lookup: CDR1 KGHSH, CDR2 LQKENI. CDR3 DNA: TGTGCCAGCTCACCGAGGCAGGTAGTGGAAAAACTGTTTTTT. Protein sequence: CASSPRQVVEKLFF.

The chain carries TRBV9 and TRBJ2-3, with 13 positions matching TRBD2. This CDR3 contains 17 residues. Trimming took 4 bases from V and 2 from J; bases not matched to a gene: 7. Germline CDR1 is SGDLS and CDR2 is YYNGEE. The CDR3 protein is CASSYRGTSGITDTQYF. The CDR3 DNA reads as TGTGCCAGCAGCTACCGAGGGACTAGCGGGATCACAGATACGCAGTATTTT.

The genes are TRBV5-3 and TRBJ2-4; TRBD2 matches 8 bases. TRBV5-3 is identified as an open reading frame with a role that is uncertain. This CDR3 contains 17 residues. V shed 5 bases and J 0 bases; nucleotides not matched to a gene: 10. In DNA, the CDR3 is TGTGCCAGAAGGTCCAGCGGGAGACTTGTAGCCAAAAACATTCAGTACTTC. This sequence encodes CARRSSGRLVAKNIQYF.

CDR3 coding DNA: TGCGCCAGCAGCTTGTCAGGGACTAGCGGGGGGTCCTACAATGAGCAGTTCTTC. As protein: CASSLSGTSGGSYNEQFF. The chain combines TRBV5-1 with TRBJ2-1; 15 nucleotides align to TRBD2. Germline V gene lookup returns CDR1 SGHRS and CDR2 YFSETQ. V lost 1 base, J lost 1 base, and 3 bases stayed unmatched. CDR3 length equals 18 residues. Looking up the rest from reference TRBV5-1 and TRBJ2-1 gives the full variable domain: KAGVTQTPRYLIKTRGQQVTLSCSPISGHRSVSWYQQTPGQGLQFLFEYFSETQRNKGNFPGRFSGRQFSNSRSEMNVSTLELGDSALYLCASSLSGTSGGSYNEQFFGPGTRLTVL.

The J gene is TRBJ2-2, the V gene TRBV14; 7 bases are shared with TRBD1. The CDR3 extends over 16 amino acids. CDR1 and CDR2 from the germline V gene are SGHDN and FVKESK. J was trimmed by 7 bases and V by 5 bases; bases with no gene match: 13. CDR3 in DNA: TGTGCCAGCAGCGTACAGACAGGGAATGGAAACGGGGAGCTGTTTTTT. Protein: CASSVQTGNGNGELFF.

The chain has TRBV5-1 and TRBJ2-7; possible D gene TRBD1, 7 bases. Trimming left V 7 bases short and J 0 bases short, with 17 bases between. The germline gives CDR1 SGHRS, CDR2 YFSETQ. The CDR3 covers 15 residues. The CDR3 coding sequence is TGCGCCAGCTCACGCGCGGGACAGACCTCCTACGAGCAGTACTTC. Protein sequence: CASSRAGQTSYEQYF.

With regard to this clone: This CDR3 is also generated by other DNA sequences in the sample. This chain joins TRBV7-2 and TRBJ1-1, with D uncertain. The CDR3 is 13 amino acids. V dropped 1 base and J dropped 1 base, with 4 bases sitting between them. The germline CDR1 and CDR2 sequences are SGHTA and FQGNSA. The CDR3 sequence is CASSLVANTEAFF. CDR3 DNA: TGTGCCAGCAGCTTAGTTGCGAACACTGAAGCTTTCTTT.

This chain links TRBV7-3 with TRBJ2-2; D gene unclear. V lost 5 bases, J lost 5 bases, and 12 bases lay in between. The CDR3 covers 14 residues. Germline V gives CDR1 SGHTA, CDR2 FQGTGA. The CDR3 loop is CASSTAPGTGELFF. The CDR3 DNA reads TGTGCCAGCAGCACCGCCCCCGGGACCGGGGAGCTGTTTTTT. Full variable domain (missing parts from reference TRBV7-3 and TRBJ2-2): GAGVSQTPSNKVTEKGKYVELRCDPISGHTALYWYRQSLGQGPEFLIYFQGTGAADDSGLPNDRFFAVRPEGSVSTLKIQRTERGDSAVYLCASSTAPGTGELFFGEGSRLTVL.

The V gene is TRBV4-2, the J gene TRBJ2-1; 9 nucleotides align to TRBD1. V shed 0 bases, J shed 1 base, and the junction held 1 base outside the gene matches. Germline loops: CDR1 LGHNA, CDR2 YNFKEQ. The CDR3 extends over 16 amino acids. CDR3 region: CASSQDGQGSYNEQFF. CDR3 bases: TGTGCCAGCAGCCAAGATGGACAGGGGTCCTACAATGAGCAGTTCTTC.

V is TRBV7-2 and J is TRBJ2-7; TRBD2 might be the D (6 bases). Trimming took 5 bases from V and 3 from J, leaving 17 bases between them. There are 15 residues in the CDR3. Germline CDR1 and CDR2: SGHTA and FQGNSA. The CDR3 loop is CASSPIGSLSYEQYF. DNA of the CDR3: TGTGCCAGCAGCCCGATCGGGAGTCTTAGCTACGAGCAGTACTTC.

Points on this clone: The junction and the germline gene differ at one end; a read error may be behind it. V gene TRBV4-1 combines with J gene TRBJ2-1; D is undetermined. In germline, CDR1 is MGHRA, CDR2 YSYEKL. The CDR3 is 13 residues long. This CDR3 reads CASSQARAVIRVF. The CDR3, as DNA: TGCGCCAGCAGCCAGGCCCGGGCTGTAATCCGAGTCTTC.

The chain recombines TRBV7-3 with TRBJ2-1, with D perhaps matching TRBD2 (6 bases). V was cut by 2 bases and J by 3 bases, with 11 bases left in between. Germline loops: CDR1 SGHTA, CDR2 FQGTGA. This CDR3 is 15 amino acids long. In nucleotides, the CDR3 is TGTGCCAGCAGCTTAGACCGGGAGTACTACAATGAGCAGTTCTTC. It codes for CASSLDREYYNEQFF.

On this clone itself: Distinct nucleotide sequences in the sample also encode this CDR3. CDR3 in amino acids: CASSLRQGNQPQHF. DNA of the CDR3: TGTGCCAGCAGCCTACGACAGGGGAATCAGCCCCAGCATTTT. The chain recombines TRBV7-2 with TRBJ1-5; the match to TRBD1 covers 8 bases. This CDR3 comprises 14 residues. V dropped 5 bases and J dropped 4; count of bases not matched to a gene: 4. Germline CDR1 reads SGHTA; CDR2 reads FQGNSA.

The chain has TRBV28 and TRBJ2-7, with TRBD2 identical over 10 bases. This CDR3 region has 17 residues. The junction had 19 bases not matched to a gene; V was cut back by 7 bases and J by 7 bases. The V gene's germline CDR1 is MDHEN and CDR2 SYDVKM. The DNA for the CDR3 is TGTGCCAGCATCCCTTCGGCTAGCGGGAGTAAAGCAAGTGAGCAGTACTTC. Protein sequence: CASIPSASGSKASEQYF.

A single count supports this clone. The chain joins TRBV6-1 to TRBJ1-4; D not resolved. Trimming stripped 4 bases from V and 4 bases from J, with 10 bases between. Germline CDR1 and CDR2: MNHNS and SASEGT. There are 14 residues in the CDR3. CDR3 bases: TGTGCCAGCAGTGCCCGGACTTATAATGAAAAACTGTTTTTT. Translation: CASSARTYNEKLFF.

The V and J genes are TRBV6-1 and TRBJ2-1; the D is unclear. The CDR3 has 12 residues. V was trimmed by 6 bases and J by 13 bases, leaving 16 bases between them. Germline CDR1 MNHNS, CDR2 SASEGT. CDR3 protein: CASSPLGPGQFF. For the CDR3, the DNA is TGTGCCAGCAGCCCTCTTGGGCCCGGCCAGTTCTTC.

This rearrangement joins TRBV4-2 to TRBJ1-5; D unclear. The CDR3 is 13 residues long. V gave up 0 bases and J gave up 7 bases, with 7 bases separating them. Germline V gene lookup returns CDR1 LGHNA and CDR2 YNFKEQ. CDR3 DNA: TGTGCCAGCAGCCAAGATCGACAACAGCCCCAGCATTTT. Its protein product is CASSQDRQQPQHF.

This chain links TRBV28 with TRBJ1-1; D call uncertain. This CDR3 is 14 amino acids long. CDR1 is MDHEN and CDR2 is SYDVKM in the germline V gene. V was cut by 2 bases and J by 11 bases, with 18 bases left in between. CDR3 sequence reads: CASSLLVTAPRAFF. The CDR3 DNA reads TGTGCCAGCAGTTTACTTGTTACGGCACCCCGGGCTTTCTTT.

The rearrangement joins TRBV7-9 to TRBJ2-3; D may be TRBD2 (6 bases). The V and J ends lost 5 bases and 7 bases respectively, with 16 bases between them. The CDR3 is 14 amino acids. CDR1 and CDR2 (germline): SEHNR, FQNEAQ (reference sequence). CDR3 amino acids: CASSSPPGLHTQYF. CDR3 bases: TGTGCCAGCAGCAGCCCCCCGGGACTCCATACGCAGTATTTT.

The genes are TRBV5-1 and TRBJ2-5; D assignment may be TRBD1 or TRBD2 (6 bases each). This CDR3 has 15 amino acids. In germline, CDR1 is SGHRS, CDR2 YFSETQ. V lost 4 bases to trimming and J lost 5 bases, with 18 bases between them. The chain's CDR3 is CASSVLTGAEETQYF. The CDR3, as DNA: TGCGCCAGCAGCGTCCTGACGGGGGCGGAGGAGACCCAGTACTTC.

Concerning this clone: This sample includes further DNA sequences coding for the same CDR3. This chain connects TRBV15 to TRBJ2-5, with D perhaps TRBD2 (6 bases). The length of the CDR3 is 14 residues. CDR1 and CDR2 (germline): LNHNV, YYDKDF (reference sequence). V lost 3 bases and J lost 0, with 8 bases in between. CDR3 in amino acids: CATSSRGYQETQYF. CDR3 nucleotides: TGTGCCACCAGCAGCCGGGGGTACCAAGAGACCCAGTACTTC.